This T cell receptor (beta chain) was sequenced in a study of T cells after yellow fever vaccination. Study background: The fractions with low cell numbers were processed using SMART-Seq v4 Ultra Low Input. Study-level results: Boosting was followed by the reappearance of most primary-vaccination clones (just under 98% CD4, around 90% CD8). Few clonotypes appeared in both CD4 and CD8 compartments.

This clonotype occurred many times. Antigen unknown. Compared with germline, one end of the junction differs, possibly owing to a read error. The length of the CDR3 is 13 residues. CDR1 is SGHRS and CDR2 is YFSETQ in the germline V gene. TCRdb reprocessed the 5' RACE reads with MiXCR, giving one entry per CDR3 protein. The sample holds 300,000 to 350,000 distinct CDR3 sequences; 3.5% to 5% are singletons and the top ten take approximately 20%. The specimen comprised PBMCs, sampled 15 days after the yellow fever booster vaccination. The source of this sequence is a man aged 18 to 30 who received the YFV17D yellow fever vaccine. The rearrangement uses TRBV5-1 and TRBJ1-5; D may be TRBD1 (5 bases). Here the CDR3 DNA reads TGTGCCAGCAGCCTCGCAGGGAATCAGCCCCAGCATTTT. Encoded protein: CASSLAGNQPQHF. The full variable domain, completed using reference TRBV5-1 and TRBJ1-5, is KAGVTQTPRYLIKTRGQQVTLSCSPISGHRSVSWYQQTPGQGLQFLFEYFSETQRNKGNFPGRFSGRQFSNSRSEMNVSTLELGDSALYLCASSLAGNQPQHFGDGTRLSIL.